This TCR beta chain originates from a study of T cell repertoires and HLA-DP antigens. Trimming cost V 4 bases and J 0 bases; bases outside gene matches: 10. The CDR3 is made up of 19 amino acids. The germline gives CDR1 LGHNA, CDR2 YSLEER. This clone was counted a single time. Its antigen is not identified. Primers targeted 54 TRBV and 13 TRBJ segments. The table came from immunoSEQ multiplex PCR; TCRdb's copy has only in-frame clones and leaves some out. The sample lists about 73,000 clones, just under 80% occurring once. Sequenced: CD4+ T cells from PBMCs. The chain combines TRBV4-3 with TRBJ2-3; 13 nucleotides align to TRBD2. The sequence was obtained from a man aged 55 to 69 in good health and CMV-seronegative. CDR3 coding DNA: TGCGCCAGCAGCCGGATACTAGCGGGGGGGGCGGCTAGCACAGATACGCAGTATTTT. This gives the protein CASSRILAGGAASTDTQYF.